The clone carrying this T cell receptor (beta chain) was seen a few times. Its antigen remains unidentified. Conversion of TCR transcripts into cDNA relied on 5'RACE template switching, which added a universal primer site and UMIs. Each CDR3 protein is one row after TCRdb ran MiXCR on the 5' RACE reads. The sample holds 150,000 to 200,000 distinct CDR3 sequences, about 11% seen once. This sample was taken from a study of T cells after yellow fever vaccination. Points from the study as a whole: Among primary-vaccination clones, most reappeared after the booster, at just under 98% for CD4 and about 90% for CD8. Though weaker, the secondary response peaked faster, on day 5 versus 15.

CDR3 length: 13 residues. Germline V gene data show CDR1 as SGHTA and CDR2 as FQGTGA. V lost 3 bases, J lost 8 bases, and 11 bases lay in between. The sample was CD8+ T cells sorted from PBMCs, taken 15 days after the yellow fever booster vaccination. The chain links TRBV7-3 to TRBJ2-1; either TRBD1 or TRBD2 may fit D (5 bases each). This TCR was sampled from a man between 18 and 35 years old who received the YFV17D yellow fever vaccine. The CDR3 DNA sequence: TGTGCCAGCAGCTTCTCCGGGGCCGATGAGCAGTTCTTC. It codes for CASSFSGADEQFF.